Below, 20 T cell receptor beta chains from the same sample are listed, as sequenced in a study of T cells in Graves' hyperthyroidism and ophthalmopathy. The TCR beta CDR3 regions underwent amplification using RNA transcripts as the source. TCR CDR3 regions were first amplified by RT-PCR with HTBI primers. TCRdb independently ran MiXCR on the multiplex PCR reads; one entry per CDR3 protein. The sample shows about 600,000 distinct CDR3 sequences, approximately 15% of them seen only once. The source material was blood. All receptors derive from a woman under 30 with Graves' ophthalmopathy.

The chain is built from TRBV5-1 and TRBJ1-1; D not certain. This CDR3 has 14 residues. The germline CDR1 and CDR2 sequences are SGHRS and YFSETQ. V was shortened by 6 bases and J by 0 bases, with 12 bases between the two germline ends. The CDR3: CASTPQTMNTEAFF. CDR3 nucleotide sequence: TGCGCCAGCACCCCACAGACTATGAACACTGAAGCTTTCTTT.

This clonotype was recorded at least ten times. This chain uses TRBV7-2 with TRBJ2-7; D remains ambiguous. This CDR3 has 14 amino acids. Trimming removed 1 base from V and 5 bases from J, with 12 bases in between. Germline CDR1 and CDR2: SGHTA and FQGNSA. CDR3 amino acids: CASSLVAAFDEQYF. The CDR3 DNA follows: TGTGCCAGCAGCTTAGTAGCCGCCTTTGACGAGCAGTACTTC.

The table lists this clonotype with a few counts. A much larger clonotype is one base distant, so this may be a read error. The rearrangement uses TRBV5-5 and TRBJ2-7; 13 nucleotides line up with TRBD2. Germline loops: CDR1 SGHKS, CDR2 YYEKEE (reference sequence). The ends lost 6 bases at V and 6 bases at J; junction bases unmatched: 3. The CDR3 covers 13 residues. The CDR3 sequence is CASTWTSGSEQYF. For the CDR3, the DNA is TGTGCCAGCACCTGGACTAGCGGGAGCGAGCAGTACTTC.

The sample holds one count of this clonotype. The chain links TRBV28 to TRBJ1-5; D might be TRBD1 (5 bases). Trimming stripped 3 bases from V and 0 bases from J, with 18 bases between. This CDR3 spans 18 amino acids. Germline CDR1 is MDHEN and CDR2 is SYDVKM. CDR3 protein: CASSFDPTTAYSNQPQHF. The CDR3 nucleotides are TGTGCCAGCAGTTTTGACCCCACGACAGCCTATAGCAATCAGCCCCAGCATTTT. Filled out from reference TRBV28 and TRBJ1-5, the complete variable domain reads DVKVTQSSRYLVKRTGEKVFLECVQDMDHENMFWYRQDPGLGLRLIYFSYDVKMKEKGDIPEGYSVSREKKERFSLILESASTNQTSMYLCASSFDPTTAYSNQPQHFGDGTRLSIL.

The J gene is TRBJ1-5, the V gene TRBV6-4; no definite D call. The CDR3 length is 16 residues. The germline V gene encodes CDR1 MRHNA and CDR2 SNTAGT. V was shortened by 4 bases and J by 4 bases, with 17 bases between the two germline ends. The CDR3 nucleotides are TGTGCCAGCAGTGTCATCCTCGGGCCAAGTAATCAGCCCCAGCATTTT. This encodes CASSVILGPSNQPQHF.

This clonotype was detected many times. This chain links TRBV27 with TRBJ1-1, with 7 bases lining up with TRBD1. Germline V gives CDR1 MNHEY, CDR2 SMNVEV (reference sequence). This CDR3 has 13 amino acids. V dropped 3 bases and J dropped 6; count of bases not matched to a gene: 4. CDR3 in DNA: TGTGCCAGCAGTTTTTCTGGGACAGCTGAAGCTTTCTTT. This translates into CASSFSGTAEAFF.

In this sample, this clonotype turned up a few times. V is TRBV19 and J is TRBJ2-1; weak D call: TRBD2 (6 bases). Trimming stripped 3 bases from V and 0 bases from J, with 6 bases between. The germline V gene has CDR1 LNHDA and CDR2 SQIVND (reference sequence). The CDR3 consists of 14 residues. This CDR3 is CASSIGSSYNEQFF. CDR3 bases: TGTGCCAGTAGTATCGGGAGCTCCTACAATGAGCAGTTCTTC.

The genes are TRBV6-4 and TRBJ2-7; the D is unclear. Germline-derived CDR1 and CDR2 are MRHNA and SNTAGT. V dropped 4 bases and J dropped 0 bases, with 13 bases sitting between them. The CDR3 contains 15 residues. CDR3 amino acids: CASSGRPIPSYEQYF. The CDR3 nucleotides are TGTGCCAGCAGTGGCCGGCCAATTCCCTCCTACGAGCAGTACTTC.

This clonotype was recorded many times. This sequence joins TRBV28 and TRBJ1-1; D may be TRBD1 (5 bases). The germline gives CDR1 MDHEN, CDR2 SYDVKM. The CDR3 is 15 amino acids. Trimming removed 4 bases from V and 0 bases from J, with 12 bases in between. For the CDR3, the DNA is TGTGCCAGCAGTTCGACAGTATTCATGAACACTGAAGCTTTCTTT. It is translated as CASSSTVFMNTEAFF.

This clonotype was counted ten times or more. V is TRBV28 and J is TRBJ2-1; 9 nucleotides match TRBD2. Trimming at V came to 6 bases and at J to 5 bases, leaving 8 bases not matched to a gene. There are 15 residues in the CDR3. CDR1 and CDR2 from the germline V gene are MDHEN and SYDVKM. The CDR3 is CASSPGTSFDNEQFF. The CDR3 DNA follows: TGTGCCAGCAGCCCGGGGACTAGCTTTGACAATGAGCAGTTCTTC.

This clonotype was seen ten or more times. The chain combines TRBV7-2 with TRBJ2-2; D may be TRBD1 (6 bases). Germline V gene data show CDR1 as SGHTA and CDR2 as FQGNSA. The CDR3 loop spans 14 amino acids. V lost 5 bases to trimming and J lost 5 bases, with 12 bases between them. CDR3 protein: CASSASQGTGELFF. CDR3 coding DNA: TGTGCCAGCAGCGCCTCACAGGGAACCGGGGAGCTGTTTTTT.

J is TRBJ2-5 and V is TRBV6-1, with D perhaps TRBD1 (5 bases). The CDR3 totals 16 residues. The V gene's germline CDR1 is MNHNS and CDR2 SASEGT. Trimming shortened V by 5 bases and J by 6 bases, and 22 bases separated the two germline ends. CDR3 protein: CASSPRGAGFRKTQYF. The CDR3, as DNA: TGTGCCAGCAGTCCCCGTGGGGCAGGCTTTAGAAAGACCCAGTACTTC.

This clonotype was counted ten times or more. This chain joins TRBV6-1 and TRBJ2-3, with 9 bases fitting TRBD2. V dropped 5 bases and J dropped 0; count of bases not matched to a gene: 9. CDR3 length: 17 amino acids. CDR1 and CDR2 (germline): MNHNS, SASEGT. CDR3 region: CASSRLAGGTSTDTQYF. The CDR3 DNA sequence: TGTGCCAGCAGTCGCCTGGCGGGGGGGACAAGCACAGATACGCAGTATTTT.

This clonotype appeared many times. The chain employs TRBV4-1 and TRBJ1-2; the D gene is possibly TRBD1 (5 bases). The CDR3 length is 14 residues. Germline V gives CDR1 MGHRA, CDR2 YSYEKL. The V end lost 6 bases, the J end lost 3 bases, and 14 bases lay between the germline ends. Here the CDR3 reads CASSRTRWDYGYTF. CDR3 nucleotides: TGCGCCAGCAGTAGGACAAGGTGGGACTATGGCTACACCTTC.

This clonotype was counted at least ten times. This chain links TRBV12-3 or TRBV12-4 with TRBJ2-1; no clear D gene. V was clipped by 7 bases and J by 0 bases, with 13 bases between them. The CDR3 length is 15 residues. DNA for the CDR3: TGTGCCAGCATCCTAGGGCAGAGCTCCTACAATGAGCAGTTCTTC. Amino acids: CASILGQSSYNEQFF.

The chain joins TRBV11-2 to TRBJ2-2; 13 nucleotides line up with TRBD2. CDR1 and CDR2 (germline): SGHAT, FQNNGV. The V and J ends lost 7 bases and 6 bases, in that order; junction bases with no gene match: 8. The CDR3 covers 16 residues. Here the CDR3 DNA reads TGTGCCAGCACCGCGACTAGCGGGAGGCTATCCGGGGAGCTGTTTTTT. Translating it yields CASTATSGRLSGELFF.

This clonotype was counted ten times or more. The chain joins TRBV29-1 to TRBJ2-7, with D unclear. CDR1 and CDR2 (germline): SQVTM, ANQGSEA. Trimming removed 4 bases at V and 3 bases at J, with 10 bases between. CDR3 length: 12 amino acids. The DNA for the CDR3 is TGCAGCGTTGTAGGAGAAAACTACGAGCAGTACTTC. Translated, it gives CSVVGENYEQYF.

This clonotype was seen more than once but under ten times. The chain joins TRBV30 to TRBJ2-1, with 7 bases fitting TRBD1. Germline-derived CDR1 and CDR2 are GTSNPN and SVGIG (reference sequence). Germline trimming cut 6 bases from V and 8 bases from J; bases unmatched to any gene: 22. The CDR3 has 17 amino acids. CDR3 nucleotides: TGTGCCTGCCTCCCCTCGCCCGACAGGGTGTCCAAGGATGAGCAGTTCTTC. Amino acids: CACLPSPDRVSKDEQFF.

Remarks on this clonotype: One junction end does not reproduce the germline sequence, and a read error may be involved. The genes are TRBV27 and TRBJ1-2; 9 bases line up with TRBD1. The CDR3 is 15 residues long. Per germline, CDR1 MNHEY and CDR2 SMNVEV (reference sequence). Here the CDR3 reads CASSSPGQGYYSYTF. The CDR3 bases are TGTGCCAGCAGTTCGCCGGGACAGGGTTACTATAGCTACACCTTC.

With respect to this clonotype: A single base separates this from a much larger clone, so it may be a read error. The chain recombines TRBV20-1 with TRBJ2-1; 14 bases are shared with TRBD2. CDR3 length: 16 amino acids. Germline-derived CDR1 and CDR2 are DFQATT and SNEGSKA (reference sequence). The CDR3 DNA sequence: TGCAGTGCTACCGGGACTAGCGGGAGCTCCTACAATGAGCAGCTCTTC. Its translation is CSATGTSGSSYNEQLF.